The sample holds a few counts of the clone carrying this T cell receptor (beta chain). Its cognate antigen is unknown. This entry comes from a study of blood T cells in healthy people across ages. A second PCR of roughly 7 to 11 cycles used a sample-barcoded 5' primer and a J-beta primer mix. TCRdb ran MiXCR on the 5' RACE reads and lists one entry per CDR3 protein. The sample yields roughly 1.9 million distinct CDR3 sequences, 35% to 50% seen once. General study findings and limits: PBMC samples, being unsorted, prevented any conclusive comparison of naive and antigen-experienced cells. The percentage of naive T cells correlated strongly with TCR beta diversity.

Germline CDR1 and CDR2: DFQATT and SNEGSKA (reference sequence). Trimming removed 0 bases from V and 9 bases from J, with 18 bases in between. CDR3 length equals 15 residues. All donors came from Russia, were Caucasian and healthy, and spanned ages about 6 to 100. Every donor gave approximately 10 milliliters of peripheral blood. The sequence came from a human donor in good health. The rearrangement links TRBV20-1 to TRBJ1-5; a possible D gene is TRBD1 (5 bases). Sample: blood. CDR3 amino acids: CSARDRDGGARPQHF. The CDR3 coding sequence is TGCAGTGCTAGAGACCGGGACGGGGGAGCTCGGCCCCAGCATTTT.